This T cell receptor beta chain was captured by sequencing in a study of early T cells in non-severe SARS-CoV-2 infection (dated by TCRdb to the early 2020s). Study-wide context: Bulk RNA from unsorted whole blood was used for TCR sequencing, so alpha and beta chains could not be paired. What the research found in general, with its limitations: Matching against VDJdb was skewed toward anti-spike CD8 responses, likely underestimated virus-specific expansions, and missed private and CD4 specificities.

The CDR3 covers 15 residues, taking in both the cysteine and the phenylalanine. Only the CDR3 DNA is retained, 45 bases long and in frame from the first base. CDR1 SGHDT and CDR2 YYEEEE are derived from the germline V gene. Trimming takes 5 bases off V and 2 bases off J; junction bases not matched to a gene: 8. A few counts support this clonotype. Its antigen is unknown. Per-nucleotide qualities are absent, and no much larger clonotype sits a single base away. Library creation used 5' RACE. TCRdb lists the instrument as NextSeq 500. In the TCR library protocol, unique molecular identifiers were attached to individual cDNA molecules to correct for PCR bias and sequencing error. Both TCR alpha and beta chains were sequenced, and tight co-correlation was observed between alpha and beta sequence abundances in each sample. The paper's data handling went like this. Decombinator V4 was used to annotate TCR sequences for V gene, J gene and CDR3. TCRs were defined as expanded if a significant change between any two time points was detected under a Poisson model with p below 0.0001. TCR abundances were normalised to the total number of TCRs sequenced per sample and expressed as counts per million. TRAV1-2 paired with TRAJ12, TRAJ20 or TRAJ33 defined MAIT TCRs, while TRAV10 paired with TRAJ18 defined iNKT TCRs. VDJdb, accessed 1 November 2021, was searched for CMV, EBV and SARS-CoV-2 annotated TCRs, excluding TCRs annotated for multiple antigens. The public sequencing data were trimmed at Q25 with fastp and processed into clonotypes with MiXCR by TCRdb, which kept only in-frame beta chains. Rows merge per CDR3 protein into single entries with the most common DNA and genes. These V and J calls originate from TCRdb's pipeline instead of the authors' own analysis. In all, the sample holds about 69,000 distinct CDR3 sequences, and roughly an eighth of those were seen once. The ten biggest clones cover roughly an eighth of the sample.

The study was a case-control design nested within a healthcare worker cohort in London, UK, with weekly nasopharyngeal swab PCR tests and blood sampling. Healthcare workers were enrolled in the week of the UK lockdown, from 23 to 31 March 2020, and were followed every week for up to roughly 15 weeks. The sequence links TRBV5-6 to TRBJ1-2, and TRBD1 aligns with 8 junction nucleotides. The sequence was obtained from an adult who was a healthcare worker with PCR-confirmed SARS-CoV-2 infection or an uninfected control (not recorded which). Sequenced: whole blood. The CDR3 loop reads CASRGDGQGNYGYTF. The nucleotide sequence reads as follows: TGTGCCAGCAGGGGGGACGGACAGGGAAACTATGGCTACACCTTC.